Listed below are T cell receptor beta chains from one sample, sequenced in a study of identifying expanded T cells in peripheral blood. Data came from immunoSEQ multiplex PCR; TCRdb stores just in-frame clones and leaves some out. The profile shows more than 65,000 clones, 89% of them singletons. Sequenced sample: blood. The receptors were gathered from a person aged 18 to 75 in good health. The CDR3 runs from the conserved cysteine through the conserved F or W. Fields, in order: D gene, clone size, J gene, V gene, CDR3 protein, CDR3 DNA. The D gene is left open where the match is weak. Part of the rows lack a size; the others show once, few, many or a class for expanded clones.

>.|.|TRBJ2-5|TRBV9
CASSAEGSGPQETQYF
TGTGCCAGCAGCGCCGAGGGAAGCGGGCCTCAAGAGACCCAGTACTTC
>TRBD2|.|TRBJ2-1|TRBV7-9
CAGRGSSYNEQFF
TGTGCCGGGCGGGGGAGCTCCTACAATGAGCAGTTCTTC
>.|.|TRBJ1-2|TRBV7-9
CASSLAGGLGYGYTF
TGTGCCAGCAGCTTAGCAGGCGGTCTTGGCTATGGCTACACCTTC
>.|.|TRBJ2-4|TRBV4-3
CASSQDSPLAKNIQYF
TGCGCCAGCAGCCAAGACAGCCCGCTAGCCAAAAACATTCAGTACTTC
>.|once|TRBJ2-7|TRBV5-1
CASSEGTAGKQYF
TGCGCCAGCAGCGAAGGGACAGCGGGCAAGCAGTACTTC
>.|.|TRBJ1-1|TRBV29-1
CSVAPTGDTEAFF
TGCAGCGTGGCCCCGACGGGGGACACTGAAGCTTTCTTT
>.|.|TRBJ2-2|TRBV5-1
CASNPGGLGTGELFF
TGCGCCAGCAACCCGGGGGGCCTGGGGACCGGGGAGCTGTTTTTT
>TRBD2|.|TRBJ2-5|TRBV18
CASSPPGTSGGPETQYF
TGTGCCAGCTCACCGCCCGGGACTAGTGGGGGTCCAGAGACCCAGTACTTC
>.|.|TRBJ2-7|TRBV9
CASSVGSSTEQCF
TGTGCCAGCAGCGTAGGTTCTAGCACCGAGCAGTGCTTC
>.|.|TRBJ2-1|TRBV5-1
CASSLAIGGSYNEQFF
TGCGCCAGCAGCTTGGCCATCGGGGGCAGTTACAATGAGCAGTTCTTC
>TRBD2|.|TRBJ2-3|TRBV6-1
CASTLAGGSTDTQYF
TGTGCCAGCACCCTAGCGGGAGGGAGCACAGATACGCAGTATTTT
>TRBD1|.|TRBJ1-4|TRBV29-1
CSALDRDEKLFF
TGCAGCGCCCTGGACAGGGATGAAAAACTGTTTTTT
>.|.|TRBJ1-2|TRBV27
CASSRGPNGYTF
TGTGCCAGCAGTCGGGGGCCCAATGGCTACACCTTC
>TRBD1|.|TRBJ1-2|TRBV23-1
CASSGTGLGYTF
TGCGCCAGCAGTGGGACAGGGTTAGGCTACACCTTC
>.|.|TRBJ1-6|TRBV19
CASTYSYNSPLHF
TGTGCCAGTACTTATTCCTATAATTCACCCCTCCACTTT
>.|once|TRBJ2-3|TRBV19
CASSSTPGSTDTQYF
TGTGCCAGTAGTTCCACCCCAGGTAGCACAGATACGCAGTATTTT
>TRBD1|.|TRBJ1-1|TRBV6-5
CASSTRTGGGSEAFF
TGTGCCAGCAGCACACGGACAGGGGGTGGGTCTGAAGCTTTCTTT
>.|.|TRBJ2-7|TRBV6-6
CASSYTTGFAYEQYF
TGTGCCAGCAGTTACACAACAGGCTTCGCCTACGAGCAGTACTTC
>.|.|TRBJ1-3|TRBV11-2
CASSLRPASGNTIYF
TGTGCCAGCAGCTTAAGGCCAGCCTCTGGAAACACCATATATTTT
>.|.|TRBJ2-7|TRBV6-5
CASSPTSQPYEQYF
TGTGCCAGCAGTCCGACTAGTCAACCCTACGAGCAGTACTTC
>TRBD2|.|TRBJ2-3|TRBV7-2
CASSLGPSGGGLDTQYF
TGTGCCAGCAGCTTAGGCCCTAGCGGGGGGGGTTTAGATACGCAGTATTTT
>.|.|TRBJ2-3|TRBV7-2
CASSSSGTTDTQYF
TGTGCCAGCAGCTCGAGCGGTACCACAGATACGCAGTATTTT
>.|.|TRBJ2-5|TRBV27
CASREDRGETQYF
TGTGCCAGCAGGGAGGACAGAGGAGAGACCCAGTACTTC
>.|.|TRBJ1-2|TRBV10-2
CASLQMGAPHGYTF
TGCGCCAGCCTGCAGATGGGGGCGCCTCATGGCTACACCTTC
>.|.|TRBJ1-1|TRBV5-6
CASSLRGRNTEAFF
TGTGCCAGCAGCTTGCGAGGGCGGAACACTGAAGCTTTCTTT
>.|.|TRBJ2-5|TRBV7-8
CASSPRDRRETQYF
TGTGCCAGCAGCCCTCGGGACCGGCGGGAGACCCAGTACTTC
>TRBD1|.|TRBJ2-2|TRBV28
CASSSGRTGTGSTNTGELFF
TGTGCCAGCAGTTCGGGCCGAACCGGGACAGGGTCGACGAACACCGGGGAGCTGTTTTTT
>TRBD1|.|TRBJ2-7|TRBV2
CASTATGSSYEQYF
TGTGCCAGCACCGCGACAGGGAGCTCCTACGAGCAGTACTTC
>.|.|TRBJ1-3|TRBV27
CASSQTYSGNTIYF
TGTGCCAGCAGCCAGACTTATTCTGGAAACACCATATATTTT
>TRBD1|once|TRBJ1-5|TRBV10-3
CAISEKQGATPQHF
TGTGCCATCAGTGAGAAGCAGGGGGCAACGCCCCAGCATTTT
>TRBD1|.|TRBJ2-7|TRBV19
CASSTQTGGRYEQYF
TGTGCCAGTAGTACCCAGACAGGGGGTAGGTACGAGCAGTACTTC
>TRBD1|once|TRBJ1-6|TRBV30
CAWSGQGLTPLHF
TGTGCCTGGAGTGGACAGGGCTTGACGCCCCTCCACTTT
>.|.|TRBJ1-3|TRBV28
CASRRRTSSGNTIYF
TGTGCCAGCAGACGACGAACGAGCTCTGGAAACACCATATATTTT
>.|.|TRBJ1-1|TRBV29-1
CSVARVGTEAFF
TGCAGCGTTGCCCGGGTCGGCACTGAAGCTTTCTTT
>.|.|TRBJ2-1|TRBV5-6
CASSPDGGRNERFF
TGTGCCAGCAGCCCGGACGGGGGGCGCAATGAGCGGTTCTTC
>.|.|TRBJ2-2|TRBV11-2
CASRPAEWELFF
TGTGCCAGCCGACCGGCGGAGTGGGAGCTGTTTTTT
>.|.|TRBJ2-1|TRBV11-2
CASSLVWARTKQFF
TGTGCCAGCAGCTTAGTATGGGCCAGGACAAAGCAGTTCTTC
>.|.|TRBJ1-2|TRBV4-1
CASSSTQRVNYGYTF
TGCGCCAGCAGCTCAACACAAAGGGTAAACTATGGCTACACCTTC
>TRBD2|.|TRBJ2-7|TRBV11-2
CASSLGGGGAYEQYF
TGTGCCAGCAGCTTAGGCGGCGGGGGGGCCTACGAGCAGTACTTC
>.|.|TRBJ2-3|TRBV5-1
CASSLGRSKTDTQYF
TGCGCCAGCAGTCTGGGCAGGTCCAAAACAGATACGCAGTATTTT
>.|.|TRBJ2-3|TRBV6-1
CASSELGGPDTQYF
TGTGCCAGCAGTGAACTGGGGGGCCCAGATACGCAGTATTTT
>TRBD1|.|TRBJ1-2|TRBV30
CAWSRAGGDFSYGYTF
TGTGCCTGGAGTAGGGCAGGGGGAGACTTTTCGTATGGCTACACCTTC
>.|.|TRBJ2-1|TRBV4-1
CASSQDRSVPYNEQFF
TGCGCCAGCAGCCAAGACCGTTCCGTACCGTACAATGAGCAGTTCTTC
>.|once|TRBJ2-3|TRBV15
CATSSGTGFWEGASTDTQYF
TGTGCCACCAGCAGCGGAACAGGTTTCTGGGAGGGGGCTAGCACAGATACGCAGTATTTT
>TRBD1|.|TRBJ2-3|TRBV2
CASSLNLGGGTDTQYF
TGTGCCAGCTCGCTAAACCTAGGGGGCGGCACAGATACGCAGTATTTT
>.|.|TRBJ1-5|TRBV6-1
CASSELALPQHF
TGTGCCAGCAGTGAACTAGCTCTGCCCCAGCATTTT
>.|once|TRBJ2-7|TRBV4-2
CASSFMGVYEQYF
TGTGCCAGCAGCTTTATGGGGGTCTACGAGCAGTACTTC
>.|.|TRBJ1-3|TRBV19
CASSMVTDSGNTIYF
TGTGCCAGTAGTATGGTCACAGACTCGGGAAACACCATATATTTT
>.|.|TRBJ2-6|TRBV4-3
CASSQVIKSGANVLTF
TGCGCCAGCAGCCAAGTCATAAAATCTGGGGCCAACGTCCTGACTTTC
>.|.|TRBJ2-7|TRBV7-3
CASSLQPGNSYEQYF
TGTGCCAGCAGCTTACAACCGGGAAACTCCTACGAGCAGTACTTC
>.|.|TRBJ2-5|TRBV7-9
CASSLAGGETQYF
TGTGCCAGCAGCTTAGCGGGGGGAGAGACCCAGTACTTC
>.|.|TRBJ1-3|TRBV28
CASSAPLNSGNTIYF
TGTGCCAGCAGTGCCCCCCTTAACTCTGGAAACACCATATATTTT
>TRBD1|.|TRBJ1-1|TRBV28
CASRRYRGGTEAFF
TGTGCCAGCAGACGTTACAGGGGTGGCACTGAAGCTTTCTTT
>.|few|TRBJ2-5|TRBV7-3
CASSLTGAHQETQYF
TGTGCCAGCAGCCTCACCGGGGCTCACCAAGAGACCCAGTACTTC
>.|.|TRBJ1-4|TRBV2
CASSEPGPNEKLFF
TGTGCCAGCAGTGAACCGGGCCCTAATGAAAAACTGTTTTTT